These 26 T cell receptor beta chains originate from one sample sequenced in a study of identifying expanded T cells in peripheral blood. TCRdb keeps only in-frame clones here, not all; method: immunoSEQ multiplex PCR. The sample includes approximately 110,000 clones, about 85% of them seen just once. Sequenced material: blood. Receptor source: a person between 18 and 75 years old in good health.

V and J are TRBV27 and TRBJ2-1, with 7 bases aligning to TRBD1. Germline loops: CDR1 MNHEY, CDR2 SMNVEV (reference sequence). The CDR3 totals 16 residues. J lost 8 bases, V lost 5 bases, and 15 bases had no gene match. The DNA of the CDR3 is TGTGCCAGCAGTCCCAAGACAGGGAGACAACCTGATGAGCAGTTCTTC. Translating it yields CASSPKTGRQPDEQFF.

The chain is built from TRBV27 and TRBJ2-5; 10 bases line up with TRBD2. Trimming at V came to 2 bases and at J to 1 base, leaving 4 bases not matched to a gene. The CDR3 covers 16 residues. Per the germline V gene, CDR1 is MNHEY and CDR2 is SMNVEV (reference sequence). CDR3 in DNA: TGTGCCAGCAGTTTAAGAGCGGGAGGGACCCAAGAGACCCAGTACTTC. Translation: CASSLRAGGTQETQYF.

V and J are TRBV7-2 and TRBJ2-5; 9 bases are a match to TRBD2. CDR3 size: 14 residues. V shed 4 bases and J 3 bases; nucleotides not matched to a gene: 3. Germline loops: CDR1 SGHTA, CDR2 FQGNSA. CDR3 DNA: TGTGCCAGCAGCTCTAGCGGGAATGAAGAGACCCAGTACTTC. Translated, it gives CASSSSGNEETQYF.

The chain joins TRBV28 to TRBJ1-5; no definite D call. Trimming left V 7 bases short and J 2 bases short, with 9 bases between. Per the germline V gene, CDR1 is MDHEN and CDR2 is SYDVKM. The CDR3 has 13 residues. Written as DNA, the CDR3 is TGTGCCAGCAATAAGTCAGGCAATCAGCCCCAGCATTTT. It codes for CASNKSGNQPQHF.

A single count supports this clone. The gene calls are TRBV10-3 and TRBJ2-2, with D perhaps TRBD1 or TRBD2 (5 bases each). This CDR3 comprises 13 residues. Germline loops: CDR1 ENHRY, CDR2 SYGVKD. V gave up 8 bases and J gave up 4 bases, with 11 bases separating them. CDR3 sequence reads: CAIRAGSTGELFF. Written as DNA, the CDR3 is TGTGCCATCCGGGCAGGGAGCACCGGGGAGCTGTTTTTT.

V and J are TRBV19 and TRBJ2-4; D is perhaps TRBD2 (7 bases). Germline V gene lookup returns CDR1 LNHDA and CDR2 SQIVND (reference sequence). V lost 1 base and J lost 0, with 13 bases in between. This CDR3 comprises 17 residues. The CDR3 DNA is TGTGCCAGTAGTATAGCGGGGGGCGGACTAGCCAAAAACATTCAGTACTTC. Translation gives CASSIAGGGLAKNIQYF.

This chain connects TRBV5-8 to TRBJ2-2; the D gene could be TRBD1 or TRBD2 (5 bases each). The CDR3 is 15 amino acids. V was clipped by 5 bases and J by 1 base, with 12 bases between them. Looked up from germline, CDR1 is SGHTS and CDR2 is YDEGEE. The CDR3: CASRPGTVNTGELFF. Written as DNA, the CDR3 is TGTGCCAGCAGACCCGGGACGGTGAACACCGGGGAGCTGTTTTTT.

This sequence joins TRBV5-8 and TRBJ2-7; D is possibly TRBD2 (6 bases). V gave up 0 bases and J gave up 3 bases, with 7 bases separating them. CDR3 length: 13 amino acids. Looked up from germline, CDR1 is SGHTS and CDR2 is YDEGEE. The CDR3, as DNA: TGTGCCAGCAGCTTGGGGGACTTCTACGAGCAGTACTTC. Its protein product is CASSLGDFYEQYF.

The chain uses TRBV7-6 and TRBJ2-5, with 10 bases identical to TRBD2. This CDR3 is built from 15 residues. With V trimmed by 3 bases and J by 5 bases, 6 bases remained unmatched. Germline CDR1 SGHVS, CDR2 FNYEAQ. Written as DNA, the CDR3 is TGTGCCAGCAGCTTGCCGCTAGCGGGAGTGGAGACCCAGTACTTC. Its translation: CASSLPLAGVETQYF.

This rearrangement joins TRBV28 to TRBJ2-5; either TRBD1 or TRBD2 may fit D (6 bases each). V was pared by 4 bases and J by 4 bases, with 19 bases between. This CDR3 contains 16 residues. CDR1 MDHEN and CDR2 SYDVKM come from the germline V gene. The CDR3 here is CASSSPWGRGGETQYF. CDR3 nucleotide sequence: TGTGCCAGCAGTTCCCCATGGGGCAGGGGAGGAGAGACCCAGTACTTC.

This clone was picked up a small number of times. The chain combines TRBV5-6 with TRBJ2-7; no firm D call. This CDR3 is 13 amino acids long. V shed 0 bases and J shed 3 bases, with 7 bases lying between them. The germline V gene encodes CDR1 SGHDT and CDR2 YYEEEE. CDR3 nucleotide sequence: TGTGCCAGCAGCTTGGCGGGCAGCTACGAGCAGTACTTC. Amino acids: CASSLAGSYEQYF.

This chain links TRBV12-5 with TRBJ1-1; maybe TRBD1 (5 bases). V was shortened by 4 bases and J by 5 bases, with 8 bases between the two germline ends. This CDR3 has 12 amino acids. The germline V gene has CDR1 LGHNT and CDR2 FRNRAP. The CDR3 loop reads CASGSGLTEAFF. DNA of the CDR3: TGTGCTAGTGGTTCGGGGCTTACTGAAGCTTTCTTT.

The chain joins TRBV5-4 to TRBJ2-6; D gene uncertain. V lost 4 bases and J lost 1, with 9 bases in between. The germline V gene has CDR1 SGHNT and CDR2 YYREEE (reference sequence). CDR3 length: 15 residues. This chain's CDR3 is CASSKTLSGANVLTF. CDR3 in DNA: TGTGCCAGCAGCAAAACGTTATCTGGGGCCAACGTCCTGACTTTC.

The table lists this clone with a count of one. The J gene is TRBJ2-3, the V gene TRBV7-9; 11 nucleotides match TRBD2. Germline V gives CDR1 SEHNR, CDR2 FQNEAQ (reference sequence). Unmatched junction bases numbered 4, after V lost 5 bases and J lost 0 bases. There are 16 residues in the CDR3. The CDR3 DNA reads TGTGCCAGCAGCCTAGGGACTAGCGGCAGCACAGATACGCAGTATTTT. Amino acid sequence: CASSLGTSGSTDTQYF.

The chain has TRBV30 and TRBJ2-7; D call uncertain. The CDR3 length is 15 residues. The V end was cut by 4 bases, the J end by 0 bases, with 16 bases between. Germline values: CDR1 GTSNPN, CDR2 SVGIG (reference sequence). CDR3 amino acids: CAWNPPPFLSYEQYF. As DNA, the CDR3 is TGTGCCTGGAATCCCCCGCCATTCCTCTCCTACGAGCAGTACTTC.

J is TRBJ2-3 and V is TRBV27, with 13 positions matching TRBD2. Trimming cost V 4 bases and J 3 bases; bases outside gene matches: 4. Germline-derived CDR1 and CDR2 are MNHEY and SMNVEV (reference sequence). The CDR3 runs 16 residues. The CDR3 DNA reads TGTGCCAGCAGTTCCTGGACTAGCGGGAGTACAGATACGCAGTATTTT. Its protein is CASSSWTSGSTDTQYF.

The chain joins TRBV28 to TRBJ1-4; no clear D. V shed 4 bases and J shed 5 bases, with 8 bases lying between them. The CDR3 has 13 amino acids. From germline, CDR1 is MDHEN and CDR2 SYDVKM. Here the CDR3 DNA reads TGTGCCAGCAGTTCAGGAATCAATGAAAAACTGTTTTTT. Its translation is CASSSGINEKLFF.

CDR3 in DNA: TGCGCCAGCAGCCCAGGGACAGGGGCGGGAAACACCATATATTTT. The encoded protein is CASSPGTGAGNTIYF. The gene calls are TRBV4-3 and TRBJ1-3; 10 bases align to TRBD1. CDR1 and CDR2 (germline): LGHNA, YSLEER. V lost 4 bases to trimming and J lost 4 bases; unmatched junction nucleotides: 4. The CDR3 runs 15 residues.

CDR3 loop: CAISEPPNTQYF. The DNA of the CDR3 is TGTGCCATCAGTGAGCCCCCCAATACGCAGTATTTT. V is TRBV10-3 and J is TRBJ2-3; D unresolved. The V gene's germline CDR1 is ENHRY and CDR2 SYGVKD. The CDR3 spans 12 residues. Trimming cost V 2 bases and J 7 bases, with 7 bases left between them.

This rearrangement joins TRBV19 to TRBJ1-4; unclear D gene. Germline CDR1 is LNHDA and CDR2 is SQIVND (reference sequence). Trimming pared 4 bases from V and 7 bases from J, leaving 22 bases between. The CDR3 runs to 17 residues. CDR3 sequence: CASSNGLRTSNGEKLFF. Here the CDR3 DNA reads TGTGCCAGTAGTAACGGATTGAGGACGTCGAACGGTGAAAAACTGTTTTTT.

This clone has a handful of counts. The V and J genes are TRBV5-1 and TRBJ1-2, with unresolved D. This CDR3 contains 13 residues. From germline, CDR1 is SGHRS and CDR2 YFSETQ. V lost 3 bases to trimming and J lost 5 bases, with 11 bases between them. The CDR3 sequence is CASSSSSEYGYTF. DNA for the CDR3: TGCGCCAGCAGCTCGTCCTCCGAGTATGGCTACACCTTC.

This chain joins TRBV6-6 and TRBJ1-5, with 9 positions matching TRBD1. The CDR3 runs to 14 residues. Looked up from germline, CDR1 is MNHNY and CDR2 is SVGAGI (reference sequence). CDR3 nucleotides: TGTGCTTCGACCGGGACAGGGTATAGTCAGCCCCAGCATTTT. Its translation: CASTGTGYSQPQHF.

This chain links TRBV27 with TRBJ1-6; no clear D. Germline V gene data show CDR1 as MNHEY and CDR2 as SMNVEV (reference sequence). The V gene lost 7 bases and the J gene lost 9 bases, with 13 bases spanning the gap. The CDR3 has 13 residues. The CDR3 coding sequence is TGTGCCAGCACCATCCGGGTGGCTTCACCCCTCCACTTT. Translated, it gives CASTIRVASPLHF.

The chain combines TRBV10-3 with TRBJ1-2, with D perhaps matching TRBD1 (5 bases). V dropped 10 bases and J dropped 7 bases, with 22 bases sitting between them. Germline V gives CDR1 ENHRY, CDR2 SYGVKD. CDR3 length: 14 amino acids. This CDR3 reads CATTRGTANGGYTF. Written as DNA, the CDR3 is TGTGCCACAACACGGGGGACGGCGAACGGTGGCTACACCTTC.

This chain connects TRBV6-1 to TRBJ1-3; no firm D call. Germline V gene data show CDR1 as MNHNS and CDR2 as SASEGT. Trimming took off 4 bases at V and 3 bases at J, with 7 bases between the two ends. The CDR3 has 13 residues. In DNA, the CDR3 is TGTGCCAGCAGTGGAAGAAGTGGAAACACCATATATTTT. Translation: CASSGRSGNTIYF.

The chain has TRBV7-3 and TRBJ2-2, with 9 bases that match TRBD1. The CDR3 totals 16 residues. With V trimmed by 5 bases and J by 4 bases, 8 bases remained unmatched. From germline, CDR1 is SGHTA and CDR2 FQGTGA. The CDR3 protein is CASSPVGQGITGELFF. In nucleotides, the CDR3 is TGTGCCAGCAGCCCGGTCGGACAGGGGATCACCGGGGAGCTGTTTTTT.